This TCR beta chain was captured in a study of blood T cell repertoires in COVID-19. Study overall: The cDNA or gDNA used as material had been derived from T cells, B-cell-depleted T cells, or PBMCs.

Per the study methods: Amplified reference gene primers provided the basis for estimating nucleated cell counts. Profiled with immunoSEQ multiplex PCR; TCRdb holds only in-frame clones, not every one. V and J calls plus clone size are reproduced from that table; the DNA served to infer D and trimming. Of under 350,000 clones detected, 80% to 90% appear once; the ten largest clones hold around 4.4%. Trimming cost V 7 bases and J 10 bases, with 17 bases left between them. CDR1 and CDR2 (germline): MNHEY, SMNVEV (reference sequence). The CDR3 covers 14 residues. This clonotype was sampled from a woman aged 35 to 49 with acute COVID-19. Sequencing was done on a sample of PBMCs or T cells enriched from blood (not recorded which). The chain has TRBV27 and TRBJ1-6; D possibly corresponds to TRBD1 (6 bases). CDR3 region: CASTNPDSGSPLHF. CDR3 bases: TGTGCCAGCACGAACCCGGACAGTGGCTCACCCCTCCACTTT.